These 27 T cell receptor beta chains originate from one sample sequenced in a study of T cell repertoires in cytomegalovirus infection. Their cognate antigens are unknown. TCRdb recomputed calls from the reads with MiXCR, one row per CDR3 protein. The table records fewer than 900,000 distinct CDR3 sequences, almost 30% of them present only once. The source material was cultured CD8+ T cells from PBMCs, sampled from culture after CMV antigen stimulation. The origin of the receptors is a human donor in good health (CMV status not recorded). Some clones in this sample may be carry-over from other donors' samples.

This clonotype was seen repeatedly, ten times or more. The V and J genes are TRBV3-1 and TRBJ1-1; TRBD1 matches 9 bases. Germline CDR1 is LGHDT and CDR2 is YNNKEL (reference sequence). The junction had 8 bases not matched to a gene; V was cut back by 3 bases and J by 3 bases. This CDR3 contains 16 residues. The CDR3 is CASSQGLRDRDTEAFF. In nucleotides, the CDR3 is TGTGCCAGCAGCCAGGGGCTCCGGGACAGGGACACTGAAGCTTTCTTT.

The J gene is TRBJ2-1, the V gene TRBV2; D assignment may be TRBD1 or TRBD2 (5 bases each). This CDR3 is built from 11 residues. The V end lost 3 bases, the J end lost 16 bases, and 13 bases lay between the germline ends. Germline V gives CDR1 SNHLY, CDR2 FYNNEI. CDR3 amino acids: CASSDGASDFF. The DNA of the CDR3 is TGTGCCAGCAGTGACGGGGCGAGTGATTTCTTC.

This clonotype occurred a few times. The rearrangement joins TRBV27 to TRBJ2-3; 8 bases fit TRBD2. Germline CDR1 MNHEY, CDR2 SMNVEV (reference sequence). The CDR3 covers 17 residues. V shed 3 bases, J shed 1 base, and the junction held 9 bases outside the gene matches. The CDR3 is CASSFYPGGAGTDTQYF. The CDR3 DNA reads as TGTGCCAGCAGTTTTTATCCCGGGGGGGCAGGCACAGATACGCAGTATTTT.

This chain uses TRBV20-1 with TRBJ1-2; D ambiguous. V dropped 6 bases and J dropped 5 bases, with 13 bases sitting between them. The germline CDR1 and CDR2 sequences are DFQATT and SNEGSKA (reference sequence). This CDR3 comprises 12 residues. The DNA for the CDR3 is TGCAGTGCCAACCTTGGTCTATATGGCTACACCTTC. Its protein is CSANLGLYGYTF.

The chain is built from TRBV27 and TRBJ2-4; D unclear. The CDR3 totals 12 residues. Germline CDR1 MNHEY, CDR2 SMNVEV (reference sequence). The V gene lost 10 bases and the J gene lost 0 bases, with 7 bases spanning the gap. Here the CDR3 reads CATLSAKNIQYF. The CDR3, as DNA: TGTGCCACCTTGTCAGCCAAAAACATTCAGTACTTC.

Here the CDR3 reads CASSLSAVGTLYEQFF. The CDR3 nucleotides are TGTGCCAGCAGCTTATCAGCTGTAGGGACCCTCTATGAGCAGTTCTTC. The chain has TRBV11-2 and TRBJ2-1; tentatively, D is TRBD1 or TRBD2 (5 bases each). Germline V gene data show CDR1 as SGHAT and CDR2 as FQNNGV. The CDR3 loop spans 16 amino acids. Trimming stripped 2 bases from V and 8 bases from J, with 19 bases between.

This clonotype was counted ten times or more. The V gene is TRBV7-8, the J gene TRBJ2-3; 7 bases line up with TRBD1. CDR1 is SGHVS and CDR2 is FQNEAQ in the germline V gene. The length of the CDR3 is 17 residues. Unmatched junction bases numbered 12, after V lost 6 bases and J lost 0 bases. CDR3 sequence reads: CASSQERTGPSTDTQYF. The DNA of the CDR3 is TGTGCCAGCAGTCAAGAAAGGACAGGTCCTAGCACAGATACGCAGTATTTT.

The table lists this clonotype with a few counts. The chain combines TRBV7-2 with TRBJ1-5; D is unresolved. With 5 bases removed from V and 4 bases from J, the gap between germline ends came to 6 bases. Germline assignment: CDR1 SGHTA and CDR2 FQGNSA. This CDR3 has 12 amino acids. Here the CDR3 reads CASSPQNQPQHF. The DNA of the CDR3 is TGTGCCAGCAGCCCACAGAATCAGCCCCAGCATTTT.

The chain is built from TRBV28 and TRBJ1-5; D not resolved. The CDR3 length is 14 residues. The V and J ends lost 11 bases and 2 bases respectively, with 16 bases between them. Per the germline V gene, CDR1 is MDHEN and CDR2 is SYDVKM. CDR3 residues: CAAQRRAGNQPQHF. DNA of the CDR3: TGTGCCGCTCAGAGGAGGGCCGGCAATCAGCCCCAGCATTTT.

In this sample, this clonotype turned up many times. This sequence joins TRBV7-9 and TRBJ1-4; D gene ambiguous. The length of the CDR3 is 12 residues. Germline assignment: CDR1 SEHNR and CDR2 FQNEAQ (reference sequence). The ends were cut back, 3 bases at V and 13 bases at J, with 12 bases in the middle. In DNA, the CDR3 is TGTGCCAGCAGCTTCCTGGACGAGGGACTGTTTTTT. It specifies CASSFLDEGLFF.

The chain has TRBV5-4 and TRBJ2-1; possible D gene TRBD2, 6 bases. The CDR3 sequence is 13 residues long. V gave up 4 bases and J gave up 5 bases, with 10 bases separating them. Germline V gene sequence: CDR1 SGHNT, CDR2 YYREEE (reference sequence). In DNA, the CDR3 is TGTGCCAGCAGCCCGGGAGACGACAATGAGCAGTTCTTC. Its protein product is CASSPGDDNEQFF.

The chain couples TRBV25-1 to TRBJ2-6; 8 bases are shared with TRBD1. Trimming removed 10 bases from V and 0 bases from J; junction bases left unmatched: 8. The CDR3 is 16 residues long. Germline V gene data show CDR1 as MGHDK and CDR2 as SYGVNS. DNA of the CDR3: TGTGCCACTATCGGACAGGGTTTCTCTGGGGCCAACGTCCTGACTTTC. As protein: CATIGQGFSGANVLTF.

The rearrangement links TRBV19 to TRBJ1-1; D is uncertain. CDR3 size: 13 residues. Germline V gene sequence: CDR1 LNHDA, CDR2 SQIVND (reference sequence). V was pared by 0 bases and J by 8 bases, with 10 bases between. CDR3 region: CASSIDWTKEAFF. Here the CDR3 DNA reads TGTGCCAGTAGTATAGATTGGACGAAAGAAGCTTTCTTT.

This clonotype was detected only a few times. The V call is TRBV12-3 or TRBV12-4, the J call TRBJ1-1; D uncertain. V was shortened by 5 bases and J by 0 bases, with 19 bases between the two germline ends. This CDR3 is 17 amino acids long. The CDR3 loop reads CASSDDPGRRMNTEAFF. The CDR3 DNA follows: TGTGCCAGCAGTGACGACCCAGGAAGAAGGATGAACACTGAAGCTTTCTTT.

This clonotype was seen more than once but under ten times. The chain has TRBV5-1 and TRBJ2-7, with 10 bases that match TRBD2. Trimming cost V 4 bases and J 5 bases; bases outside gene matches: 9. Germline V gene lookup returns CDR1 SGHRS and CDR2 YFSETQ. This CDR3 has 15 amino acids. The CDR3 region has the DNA TGCGCCAGCAGCCCAGCAGCGGGGGGGCCCGACGAGCAGTACTTC. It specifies CASSPAAGGPDEQYF.

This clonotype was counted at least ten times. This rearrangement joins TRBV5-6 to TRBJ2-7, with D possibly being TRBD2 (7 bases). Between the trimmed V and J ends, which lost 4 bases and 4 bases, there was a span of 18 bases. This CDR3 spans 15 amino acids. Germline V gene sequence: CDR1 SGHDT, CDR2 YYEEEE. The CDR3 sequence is CASSPIGGGSYEQYF. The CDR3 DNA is TGTGCCAGCAGCCCCATAGGGGGGGGTTCGTACGAGCAGTACTTC.

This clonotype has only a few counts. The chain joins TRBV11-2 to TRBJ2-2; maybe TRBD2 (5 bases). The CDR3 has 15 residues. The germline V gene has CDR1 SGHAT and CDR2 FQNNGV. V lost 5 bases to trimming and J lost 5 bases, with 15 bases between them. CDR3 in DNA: TGTGCCAGCAGCCCCAGCGGTGATTGGACCGGGGAGCTGTTTTTT. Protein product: CASSPSGDWTGELFF. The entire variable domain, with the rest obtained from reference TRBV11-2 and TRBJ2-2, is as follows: EAGVAQSPRYKIIEKRQSVAFWCNPISGHATLYWYQQILGQGPKLLIQFQNNGVVDDSQLPKDRFSAERLKGVDSTLKIQPAKLEDSAVYLCASSPSGDWTGELFFGEGSRLTVL.

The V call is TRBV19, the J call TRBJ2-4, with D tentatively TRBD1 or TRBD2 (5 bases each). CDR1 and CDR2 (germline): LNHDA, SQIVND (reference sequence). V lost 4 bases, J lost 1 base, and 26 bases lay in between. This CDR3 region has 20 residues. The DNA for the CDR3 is TGTGCCAGTAGTACCCCACTGGGACCGGAACACTATTGGGCCAAAAACATTCAGTACTTC. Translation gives CASSTPLGPEHYWAKNIQYF. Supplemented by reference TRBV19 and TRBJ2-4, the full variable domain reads DGGITQSPKYLFRKEGQNVTLSCEQNLNHDAMYWYRQDPGQGLRLIYYSQIVNDFQKGDIAEGYSVSREKKESFPLTVTSAQKNPTAFYLCASSTPLGPEHYWAKNIQYFGAGTRLSVL.

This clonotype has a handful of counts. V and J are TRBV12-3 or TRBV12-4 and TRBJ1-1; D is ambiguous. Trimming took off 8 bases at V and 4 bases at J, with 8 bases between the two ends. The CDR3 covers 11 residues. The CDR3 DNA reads TGTGCCAGCGTCTCAGGCACTGAAGCTTTCTTT. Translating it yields CASVSGTEAFF.

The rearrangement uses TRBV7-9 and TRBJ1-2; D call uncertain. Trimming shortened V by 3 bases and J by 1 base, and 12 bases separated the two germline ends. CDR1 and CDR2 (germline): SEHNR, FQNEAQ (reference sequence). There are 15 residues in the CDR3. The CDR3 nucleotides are TGTGCCAGCAGCTTTGGCCGACGGGATAACTATGGCTACACCTTC. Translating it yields CASSFGRRDNYGYTF.

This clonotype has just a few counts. The CDR3, as DNA: TGTGCCAGCAGTTTAGACCCCTACTTGGCTTTCTTT. Translating it yields CASSLDPYLAFF. The chain joins TRBV12-3 or TRBV12-4 to TRBJ1-1; D ambiguous. Trimming took 1 base from V and 11 from J, leaving 11 bases between them. The length of the CDR3 is 12 residues.

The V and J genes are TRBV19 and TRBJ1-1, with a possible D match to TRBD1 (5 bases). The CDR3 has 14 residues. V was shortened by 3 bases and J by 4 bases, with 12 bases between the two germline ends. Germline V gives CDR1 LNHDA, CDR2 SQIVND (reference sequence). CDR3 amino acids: CASSIGAQGTEAFF. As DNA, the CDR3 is TGTGCCAGTAGTATCGGGGCCCAAGGCACTGAAGCTTTCTTT.

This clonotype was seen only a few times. The CDR3 DNA sequence: TGTGCCAGCAGCTCCCGGGACTTAGCCTACGAGCAGTACTTC. This sequence encodes CASSSRDLAYEQYF. The chain has TRBV7-9 and TRBJ2-7, with D tentatively TRBD2 (6 bases). The V end lost 4 bases, the J end lost 2 bases, and 12 bases lay between the germline ends. Per the germline V gene, CDR1 is SEHNR and CDR2 is FQNEAQ (reference sequence). This CDR3 has 14 amino acids.

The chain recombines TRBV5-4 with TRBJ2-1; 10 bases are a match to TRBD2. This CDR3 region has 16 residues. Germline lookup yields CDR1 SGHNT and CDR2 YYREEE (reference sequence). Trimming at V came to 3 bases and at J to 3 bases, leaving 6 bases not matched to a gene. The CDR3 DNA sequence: TGTGCCAGCAGCTCAAAGCTAGCGGGGGTCTACAATGAGCAGTTCTTC. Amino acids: CASSSKLAGVYNEQFF.

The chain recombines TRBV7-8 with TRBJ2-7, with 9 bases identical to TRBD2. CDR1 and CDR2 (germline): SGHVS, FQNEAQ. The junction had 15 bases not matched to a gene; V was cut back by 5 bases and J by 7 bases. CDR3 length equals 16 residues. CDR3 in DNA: TGTGCCAGCAGCCCTAGTGGCGGGGGGGCCAGGACAGAGCAGTACTTC. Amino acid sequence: CASSPSGGGARTEQYF.

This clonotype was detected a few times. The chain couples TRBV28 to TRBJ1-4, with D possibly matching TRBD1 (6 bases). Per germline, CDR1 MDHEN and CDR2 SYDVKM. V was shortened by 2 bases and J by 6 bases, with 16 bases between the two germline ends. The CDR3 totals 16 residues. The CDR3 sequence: CASSLPPVQGDEKLFF. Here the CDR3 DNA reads TGTGCCAGCAGTTTACCGCCGGTACAGGGTGATGAAAAACTGTTTTTT.

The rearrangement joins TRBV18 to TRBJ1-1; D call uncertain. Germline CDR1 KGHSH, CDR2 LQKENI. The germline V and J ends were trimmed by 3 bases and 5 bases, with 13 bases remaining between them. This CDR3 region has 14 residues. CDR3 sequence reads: CASSPHEGKTEAFF. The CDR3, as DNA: TGTGCCAGCTCACCCCACGAGGGTAAGACTGAAGCTTTCTTT.